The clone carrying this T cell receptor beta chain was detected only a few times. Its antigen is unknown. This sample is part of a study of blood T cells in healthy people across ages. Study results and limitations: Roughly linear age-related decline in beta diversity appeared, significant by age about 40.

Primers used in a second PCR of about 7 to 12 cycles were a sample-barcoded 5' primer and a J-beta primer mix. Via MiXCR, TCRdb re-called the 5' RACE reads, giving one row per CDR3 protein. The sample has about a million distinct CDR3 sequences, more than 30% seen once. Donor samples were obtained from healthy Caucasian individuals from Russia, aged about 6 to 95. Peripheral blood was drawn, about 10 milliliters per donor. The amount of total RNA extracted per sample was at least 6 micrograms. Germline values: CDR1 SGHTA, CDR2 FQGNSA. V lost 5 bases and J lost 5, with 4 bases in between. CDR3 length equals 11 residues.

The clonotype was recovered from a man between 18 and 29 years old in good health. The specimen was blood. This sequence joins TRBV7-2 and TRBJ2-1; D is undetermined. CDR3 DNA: TGTGCCAGCAGCATTAACAATGAGCAGTTCTTC. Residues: CASSINNEQFF.